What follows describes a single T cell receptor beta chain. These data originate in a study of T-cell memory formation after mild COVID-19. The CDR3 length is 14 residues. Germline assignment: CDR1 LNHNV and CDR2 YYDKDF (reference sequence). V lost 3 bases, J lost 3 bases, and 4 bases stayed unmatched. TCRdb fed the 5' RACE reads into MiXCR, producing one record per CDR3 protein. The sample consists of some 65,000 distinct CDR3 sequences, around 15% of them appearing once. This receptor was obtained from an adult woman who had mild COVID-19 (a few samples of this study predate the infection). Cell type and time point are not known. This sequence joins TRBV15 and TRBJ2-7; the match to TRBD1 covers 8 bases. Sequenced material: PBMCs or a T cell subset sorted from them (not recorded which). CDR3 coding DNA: TGTGCCACCAGCAGTCAACAGGGGGACTACGAGCAGTACTTC. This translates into CATSSQQGDYEQYF.